This is a list of T cell receptor beta chains from one sample in a study of shared clonotypes between healthy human individuals. TCRdb's table, derived via immunoSEQ multiplex PCR, lists solely in-frame clones and lacks some. This sample has about 2.3 million clones, with roughly 90% found just once. Specimen: naive CD4+ T cells from PBMCs. Receptors originate from a man between 18 and 29 years old in good health. Some clones in this sample may be carry-over from other donors' samples. The CDR3 runs from the conserved cysteine through the conserved F or W. The order of the fields is V gene, J gene, D gene, clone size, CDR3 DNA, CDR3 protein. D genes are given only for firm matches. Rows may omit the clone size; those that give it use once, few, many or a size class.

TRBV5-1	TRBJ2-3	NA	NA	TGCGCCAGCACCTTCGGGGGGCTCGGTGGAGATACGCAGTATTTT	CASTFGGLGGDTQYF
TRBV6-4	TRBJ2-3	NA	NA	TGTGCCAGCAGTGGAGTGGGGGGTGGTACGCAGTATTTT	CASSGVGGGTQYF
TRBV29-1	TRBJ2-7	NA	NA	TGCAGCGTTGAATCCGGGGCTAGCAATTCCTACGAGCAGTACTTC	CSVESGASNSYEQYF
TRBV9	TRBJ2-1	TRBD1	NA	TGTGCCAGCAGCGTAGGACAGGGAGAGGTCCCCTACAATGAGCAGTTCTTC	CASSVGQGEVPYNEQFF
TRBV9	TRBJ2-7	NA	NA	TGTGCCAGCAGCGTGTTCCCCGGGACGGCCTACGAGCAGTACTTC	CASSVFPGTAYEQYF
TRBV6-5	TRBJ2-7	TRBD2	once	TGTGCCAGCAGCGGTAGCGGGAGGGCCTACGAGCAGTACTTC	CASSGSGRAYEQYF
TRBV27	TRBJ2-7	NA	once	TGTGCCAGCAGTTTATCGGTGGGCACCTTCCCCTACGAGCAGTACTTC	CASSLSVGTFPYEQYF
TRBV29-1	TRBJ2-7	TRBD1	NA	TGCAGCTTCTGGGACAGGGCCTCCTACGAGCAGTACTTC	CSFWDRASYEQYF
TRBV19	TRBJ2-2	TRBD2	NA	TGTGCCAGTAGTATCGACGGGAGGGTCACCGGGGAGCTGTTTTTT	CASSIDGRVTGELFF
TRBV18	TRBJ1-2	TRBD1	NA	TGTGCCAGCTCACCCTCAACCGGGACAGCCAGAGACTATGGCTACACCTTC	CASSPSTGTARDYGYTF
TRBV10-3	TRBJ2-2	TRBD1	once	TGTGCCATCAGTGGAAGGGCACAGGGGGGAACTGGGGAGCTGTTTTTT	CAISGRAQGGTGELFF
TRBV5-6	TRBJ1-1	NA	few	TGTGCCAGCAGCCGAGACCGGGGCACTGAAGCTTTCTTT	CASSRDRGTEAFF
TRBV11-2	TRBJ2-1	NA	once	TGTGCCAGCAGCTTAAATCCCCCTGAGCAGTTCTTC	CASSLNPPEQFF
TRBV4-3	TRBJ2-5	NA	NA	TGCGCCAGCAGCCAGGACAGCCGGGAGACCCAGTACTTC	CASSQDSRETQYF
TRBV6-1	TRBJ1-5	NA	NA	TGTGCCAGCAGTGGGTCGACAGGCCTCAATCAGCCCCAGCATTTT	CASSGSTGLNQPQHF
TRBV28	TRBJ1-2	TRBD1	NA	TGTGCCAGCAGTTCCCAGGACAGGGTGGATGGCTACACCTTC	CASSSQDRVDGYTF
TRBV6-6	TRBJ2-7	TRBD1	NA	TGTGCCAGCACCAGGGTCGGGACAGTTTCCTACGAGCAGTACTTC	CASTRVGTVSYEQYF
TRBV7-9	TRBJ2-1	NA	NA	TGTGCCAGCAGCTTAGAAGGGTTTGGTGAGCAGTTCTTC	CASSLEGFGEQFF
TRBV4-1	TRBJ2-2	NA	NA	TGCGCCAGCAGCCTCGGCCGCTCCCGAAAGGTGAACGGGGAGCTGTTTTTT	CASSLGRSRKVNGELFF
TRBV28	TRBJ2-7	NA	NA	TGTGCCAGCAGTTTTCGGGCCGGCGGTTCCTACGAGCAGTACTTC	CASSFRAGGSYEQYF
TRBV4-2	TRBJ2-7	TRBD2	once	TGTGCCAGCAGCCGAATAGTGGCTAGCGGGGTCCGCGAGCAGTACTTC	CASSRIVASGVREQYF
TRBV6-5	TRBJ1-1	NA	NA	TGTGCCAGCAGAACTCCGGGAGGAAAGTCAGCTTTCTTT	CASRTPGGKSAFF
TRBV5-8	TRBJ2-5	TRBD2	NA	TGTGCCAGCAGCGCCGGGACTAGCGGGACGCAAGAGACCCAGTACTTC	CASSAGTSGTQETQYF
TRBV2	TRBJ2-5	NA	NA	TGTGCCAGCTTGCTAGCTGGGGGGACCCAGTACTTC	CASLLAGGTQYF
TRBV19	TRBJ2-6	NA	NA	TGTGCCAGTAAAGGGACACCCAGCTCTGGGGCCAACGTCCTGACTTTC	CASKGTPSSGANVLTF
TRBV20-1	TRBJ2-3	NA	NA	TGCAGTGCCAGAGACACAGATACGCAGTATTTT	CSARDTDTQYF
TRBV7-9	TRBJ1-2	TRBD1	NA	TGTGCCAGCAGCGGGGACAGCGCCTATGGCTACACCTTC	CASSGDSAYGYTF
TRBV30	TRBJ1-1	TRBD1	few	TGTGCCTGGAGTAGGGGGCTGAACACTGAAGCTTTCTTT	CAWSRGLNTEAFF
TRBV6-1	TRBJ1-2	NA	NA	TGTGCCAGCAGTGTTAGTGGCTATGGCTACACCTTC	CASSVSGYGYTF
TRBV2	TRBJ2-3	NA	NA	TGTGCCAGCAGCGACTCGGGAGATACGCAGTATTTT	CASSDSGDTQYF
TRBV7-9	TRBJ1-1	NA	NA	TGTGCCAGCAGCTTGGGCTCCCCCAACTTGAACACTGAAGCTTTCTTT	CASSLGSPNLNTEAFF